Listed here are 30 T cell receptor beta chains from one sample, sequenced in a study of T cells after yellow fever vaccination. TCRdb recomputed calls from the 5' RACE reads with MiXCR, one row per CDR3 protein. The data show roughly 160,000 distinct CDR3 sequences, around 8.5% seen once. The source material was CD8+ T cells sorted from PBMCs, sampled 45 days after the yellow fever booster vaccination. These receptors were taken from a young man who received the YFV17D yellow fever vaccine.

The chain joins TRBV6-4 to TRBJ2-3, with a possible D match to TRBD2 (5 bases). The CDR3 is made up of 14 amino acids. CDR1 MRHNA and CDR2 SNTAGT come from the germline V gene. V was pared by 6 bases and J by 3 bases, with 13 bases between. In DNA, the CDR3 is TGTGCCAGCAGATGGACTCCTACGACAGATACGCAGTATTTT. This translates into CASRWTPTTDTQYF.

As to this clonotype: Sequence at one end of the junction differs from germline and may be a read error. The chain recombines TRBV5-8 with TRBJ2-7; 8 nucleotides align to TRBD2. The CDR3 covers 11 residues. Germline CDR1 SGHTS, CDR2 YDEGEE. In DNA, the CDR3 is TGTGCCAGCAGCTTGATCGGGGGGGACCACTTC. Its translation is CASSLIGGDHF.

This clonotype was seen repeatedly, ten times or more. The chain recombines TRBV7-9 with TRBJ1-2; D gene uncertain. The length of the CDR3 is 13 residues. CDR1 and CDR2 (germline): SEHNR, FQNEAQ (reference sequence). Trimming cost V 0 bases and J 2 bases, with 4 bases left between them. CDR3 nucleotides: TGTGCCAGCAGCTTAGCAGAGAACTATGGCTACACCTTC. Translated: CASSLAENYGYTF. Complete variable domain (other parts from reference TRBV7-9 and TRBJ1-2): DTGVSQNPRHKITKRGQNVTFRCDPISEHNRLYWYRQTLGQGPEFLTYFQNEAQLEKSRLLSDRFSAERPKGSFSTLEIQRTEQGDSAMYLCASSLAENYGYTFGSGTRLTVV.

This clonotype showed up many times. J is TRBJ2-7 and V is TRBV20-1; D gene unclear. The CDR3 runs 14 residues. V lost 0 bases and J lost 6, with 15 bases in between. Germline assignment: CDR1 DFQATT and CDR2 SNEGSKA (reference sequence). Here the CDR3 DNA reads TGCAGTGCTAGAGATCGGTGGGATGCTCGCGAGCAGTACTTC. Translating it yields CSARDRWDAREQYF.

The chain links TRBV9 to TRBJ1-2; D gene uncertain. Trimming pared 3 bases from V and 5 bases from J, leaving 14 bases between. The CDR3 runs to 14 residues. Germline CDR1 reads SGDLS; CDR2 reads YYNGEE. The CDR3 spells CASSDAGFFYGYTF. CDR3 nucleotides: TGTGCCAGCAGCGATGCGGGGTTTTTTTATGGCTACACCTTC.

This clonotype was picked up a small number of times. The J gene is TRBJ2-7, the V gene TRBV10-2; no definite D call. The length of the CDR3 is 14 residues. The V end was cut by 7 bases, the J end by 0 bases, with 13 bases between. Germline CDR1 reads WSHSY; CDR2 reads SAAADI. CDR3 protein: CASTPDPSSYEQYF. The DNA for the CDR3 is TGCGCCAGCACTCCCGATCCGTCCTCCTACGAGCAGTACTTC.

This clonotype has only a few counts. V gene TRBV25-1 combines with J gene TRBJ2-5, with TRBD2 identical over 11 bases. The CDR3 is 17 amino acids. Trimming at V came to 3 bases and at J to 1 base, leaving 7 bases not matched to a gene. CDR1 MGHDK and CDR2 SYGVNS come from the germline V gene. In DNA, the CDR3 is TGTGCCAGCAGTGACCCCTCTAGCGGGGGGCCCCAAGAGACCCAGTACTTC. It yields the protein CASSDPSSGGPQETQYF.

This clonotype was counted a few times. The chain is built from TRBV6-5 and TRBJ2-5, with D uncertain. The CDR3 loop spans 15 amino acids. Germline CDR1 is MNHEY and CDR2 is SVGAGI. V dropped 2 bases and J dropped 1 base, with 11 bases sitting between them. In DNA form, the CDR3 reads TGTGCCAGCAGTTACGTGGCAGCGCCCCAAGAGACCCAGTACTTC. Amino acids: CASSYVAAPQETQYF.

Only a few counts were recorded for this clonotype. This chain joins TRBV19 and TRBJ1-5; D gene ambiguous. CDR1 is LNHDA and CDR2 is SQIVND in the germline V gene (reference sequence). The CDR3 is made up of 13 amino acids. V lost 5 bases to trimming and J lost 8 bases, with 13 bases between them. CDR3 loop: CASSPDGLKPQHF. CDR3 nucleotide sequence: TGTGCCAGTAGTCCCGACGGACTGAAGCCCCAGCATTTT.

This clonotype was seen only a few times. The chain joins TRBV12-3 or TRBV12-4 to TRBJ2-3; 11 bases agree with TRBD2. This CDR3 comprises 15 residues. Trimming took 7 bases from V and 3 from J; bases not matched to a gene: 6. In nucleotides, the CDR3 is TGTGCCAGCAACACACTAGCGGGGGTTACAGATACGCAGTATTTT. It yields the protein CASNTLAGVTDTQYF.

The gene calls are TRBV5-6 and TRBJ2-1; perhaps TRBD2 as D (6 bases). V dropped 3 bases and J dropped 8 bases, with 12 bases sitting between them. This CDR3 is 13 amino acids long. CDR1 and CDR2 (germline): SGHDT, YYEEEE. DNA of the CDR3: TGTGCCAGCAGCTCAGAAGGAGGGGATGAGCAGTTCTTC. Its translation: CASSSEGGDEQFF.

This clonotype was observed a handful of times. The chain carries TRBV4-1 and TRBJ1-3, with a weak D call TRBD1 (6 bases). Trimming cost V 6 bases and J 2 bases, with 26 bases left between them. This CDR3 has 19 residues. CDR1 MGHRA and CDR2 YSYEKL come from the germline V gene. The CDR3: CASSRGAPVAVGAGNTIYF. The CDR3 DNA follows: TGCGCCAGCAGTCGGGGGGCACCCGTGGCAGTTGGGGCTGGAAACACCATATATTTT.

Only a few counts were recorded for this clonotype. The chain joins TRBV4-1 to TRBJ2-7; the D is unclear. The CDR3 is 15 amino acids. V shed 0 bases and J shed 3 bases, with 12 bases lying between them. Germline assignment: CDR1 MGHRA and CDR2 YSYEKL. The CDR3 protein is CASSQDQETNYEQYF. The CDR3 DNA follows: TGCGCCAGCAGCCAAGATCAGGAAACCAACTACGAGCAGTACTTC.

V gene TRBV4-1 combines with J gene TRBJ1-4; TRBD1 might be the D (6 bases). Germline CDR1 MGHRA, CDR2 YSYEKL. V lost 4 bases and J 1 base, leaving 16 bases between the germline ends. This CDR3 is built from 17 residues. Here the CDR3 DNA reads TGCGCCAGCAGCCCAACCGAAACAGGGAGAACTAATGAAAAACTGTTTTTT. Amino acids: CASSPTETGRTNEKLFF.

This clonotype was seen a handful of times. This chain uses TRBV4-1 with TRBJ1-1; D gene uncertain. The CDR3 has 16 residues. Between the trimmed V and J ends, which lost 4 bases and 0 bases, there was a span of 15 bases. CDR1 is MGHRA and CDR2 is YSYEKL in the germline V gene. The CDR3 loop reads CASSPISGIMNTEAFF. CDR3 in DNA: TGCGCCAGCAGCCCTATTTCCGGGATTATGAACACTGAAGCTTTCTTT.

This clonotype was seen more than once but under ten times. The chain combines TRBV9 with TRBJ1-5, with no clear D. V was cut by 4 bases and J by 9 bases, with 14 bases left in between. This CDR3 is built from 13 residues. Germline values: CDR1 SGDLS, CDR2 YYNGEE. For the CDR3, the DNA is TGTGCCAGCAGCCTACAGCCCGGCGGGCCCCAGCATTTT. Translated: CASSLQPGGPQHF. Full variable domain (rest looked up from reference TRBV9 and TRBJ1-5): DSGVTQTPKHLITATGQRVTLRCSPRSGDLSVYWYQQSLDQGLQFLIQYYNGEERAKGNILERFSAQQFPDLHSELNLSSLELGDSALYFCASSLQPGGPQHFGDGTRLSIL.

The V and J genes are TRBV12-3 or TRBV12-4 and TRBJ2-7; D is possibly TRBD2 (6 bases). CDR3 length: 13 amino acids. V was clipped by 5 bases and J by 6 bases, with 14 bases between them. CDR3 in DNA: TGTGCCAGCAGTACAGCAGGAGGGTTCGAGCAGTACTTC. It codes for CASSTAGGFEQYF.

This clonotype was counted many times. J is TRBJ2-5 and V is TRBV6-5; perhaps TRBD1 as D (5 bases). CDR1 and CDR2 from the germline V gene are MNHEY and SVGAGI. Trimming took 7 bases from V and 1 from J, leaving 16 bases between them. CDR3 length: 15 amino acids. CDR3: CASITTEGSQETQYF. The CDR3 nucleotides read TGTGCCAGCATCACGACAGAAGGAAGCCAAGAGACCCAGTACTTC.

V and J are TRBV20-1 and TRBJ2-2; 7 bases are a match to TRBD2. Germline CDR1 is DFQATT and CDR2 is SNEGSKA (reference sequence). The CDR3 runs to 15 residues. Unmatched junction bases numbered 4, after V lost 0 bases and J lost 3 bases. The CDR3 loop is CSARDGGEDTGELFF. Here the CDR3 DNA reads TGCAGTGCTAGAGATGGGGGGGAGGACACCGGGGAGCTGTTTTTT.

The chain combines TRBV27 with TRBJ1-2, with D hard to call. Germline V gene sequence: CDR1 MNHEY, CDR2 SMNVEV (reference sequence). With 7 bases removed from V and 4 bases from J, the gap between germline ends came to 19 bases. CDR3 length equals 15 residues. This chain's CDR3 is CASTSISGASYGYTF. CDR3 coding DNA: TGTGCCAGCACTTCAATTTCGGGCGCGAGCTATGGCTACACCTTC.

This clonotype appeared many times. The chain uses TRBV5-1 and TRBJ2-7; TRBD1 matches 7 bases. Germline V gene lookup returns CDR1 SGHRS and CDR2 YFSETQ. The CDR3 length is 14 residues. J was trimmed by 3 bases and V by 1 base; bases with no gene match: 4. CDR3 nucleotides: TGCGCCAGCAGCTTGTGGTCAGGGGGCTACGAGCAGTACGTC. It encodes CASSLWSGGYEQYV.

This clonotype was seen ten or more times. V and J are TRBV12-3 or TRBV12-4 and TRBJ2-5; 7 bases fit TRBD2. With 1 base clipped from V and 4 bases from J, the junction kept 0 bases outside the gene matches. The CDR3 runs to 13 residues. CDR3 bases: TGTGCCAGCAGTTTAGGGGGGGGAGAGACCCAGTACTTC. Translated: CASSLGGGETQYF.

This clonotype was observed many times. The V call is TRBV7-9, the J call TRBJ2-7; the D gene could be TRBD1 or TRBD2 (5 bases each). In germline, CDR1 is SEHNR, CDR2 FQNEAQ (reference sequence). The length of the CDR3 is 15 residues. With 4 bases removed from V and 1 base from J, the gap between germline ends came to 14 bases. The CDR3 is CASSSGMGESYEQYF. CDR3 DNA sequence: TGTGCCAGCAGCTCTGGAATGGGGGAGTCCTACGAGCAGTACTTC.

In this sample, this clonotype turned up a few times. The chain combines TRBV6-2 or TRBV6-3 with TRBJ1-2; no clear D gene. This CDR3 spans 14 amino acids. From germline, CDR1 is MNHEY and CDR2 SVGEGT. Trimming stripped 4 bases from V and 4 bases from J, with 13 bases between. The CDR3 DNA reads as TGTGCCAGCAGTTCGCCAGTCCAACTCTATGGCTACACCTTC. Protein sequence: CASSSPVQLYGYTF.

This clonotype turned up a few times. The chain joins TRBV6-5 to TRBJ2-3, with 8 positions matching TRBD2. CDR3 length: 19 residues. J was trimmed by 1 base and V by 5 bases; bases with no gene match: 17. Germline CDR1 MNHEY, CDR2 SVGAGI. Here the CDR3 DNA reads TGTGCCAGCAGTGACCAGACTAGCGAGACCCGGTGGGGCACAGATACGCAGTATTTT. This encodes CASSDQTSETRWGTDTQYF.

This clonotype was observed a few times. This chain's CDR3 is CASTLWTPPTGELFF. The CDR3 region has the DNA TGTGCCAGCACTTTGTGGACACCTCCCACCGGGGAGCTGTTTTTT. The chain links TRBV27 to TRBJ2-2; D might be TRBD1 (5 bases). V shed 7 bases and J shed 4 bases, with 16 bases lying between them. The germline CDR1 and CDR2 sequences are MNHEY and SMNVEV (reference sequence). CDR3 length: 15 amino acids.

This clonotype was counted a few times. The V and J genes are TRBV6-5 and TRBJ2-6; D possibly corresponds to TRBD1 (6 bases). Per germline, CDR1 MNHEY and CDR2 SVGAGI. The CDR3 spans 17 residues. V gave up 1 base and J gave up 1 base, with 11 bases separating them. As DNA, the CDR3 is TGTGCCAGCAGTTACTGGGACATAGCGTCTGGGGCCAACGTCCTGACTTTC. It translates to CASSYWDIASGANVLTF.

This chain connects TRBV12-3 or TRBV12-4 to TRBJ2-5; D is possibly TRBD1 (5 bases). The CDR3 has 14 residues. The V and J ends lost 5 bases and 4 bases respectively, with 14 bases between them. DNA of the CDR3: TGTGCCAGCAGTGATGACAGTACCCCAGAGACCCAGTACTTC. Translation: CASSDDSTPETQYF.

This clonotype has a handful of counts. This chain connects TRBV4-1 to TRBJ2-5; 11 nucleotides line up with TRBD2. Germline V lookup: CDR1 MGHRA, CDR2 YSYEKL. CDR3 length: 15 residues. With 3 bases clipped from V and 3 bases from J, the junction kept 3 bases outside the gene matches. This CDR3 reads CASSHFSGGEETQYF. For the CDR3, the DNA is TGCGCCAGCAGCCACTTTAGCGGGGGGGAAGAGACCCAGTACTTC.

The chain carries TRBV5-1 and TRBJ1-3; D remains ambiguous. The CDR3 covers 13 residues. V lost 2 bases and J 4 bases, leaving 7 bases between the germline ends. Germline CDR1 is SGHRS and CDR2 is YFSETQ. This chain's CDR3 is CASSLSGGNTIYF. CDR3 sequence (DNA): TGCGCCAGCAGCTTAAGTGGAGGAAACACCATATATTTT.